The next 12 T cell receptor beta chains were all read from a single sample in a study of a mutant IDH1 vaccine in newly diagnosed glioma. Antigen specificity for these receptors is unknown. As for time point: week 47, end of study. What each vaccine dose contained was 300 ug of mutant IDH1 20-mer peptide, accompanied by topical imiquimod. Produced via immunoSEQ multiplex PCR; TCRdb's table is partial and in-frame only. The sample consists of roughly 86,000 clones, under 90% of them appearing once. The sequenced sample was PBMCs, obtained from a glioma patient whose treatment included an IDH1 peptide vaccine. These receptors were collected from a woman aged 50 to 60 with glioma.

This chain links TRBV5-1 with TRBJ2-2; 9 bases fit TRBD1. With 3 bases clipped from V and 0 bases from J, the junction kept 3 bases outside the gene matches. CDR1 is SGHRS, CDR2 YFSETQ, per germline. The CDR3 runs 16 residues. CDR3 in DNA: TGCGCCAGCAGCTCCAGACAGGGGGCGAACACCGGGGAGCTGTTTTTT. Protein: CASSSRQGANTGELFF.

The chain combines TRBV7-8 with TRBJ1-1; perhaps TRBD1 as D (6 bases). Per germline, CDR1 SGHVS and CDR2 FQNEAQ. V was pared by 1 base and J by 1 base, with 13 bases between. There are 16 residues in the CDR3. CDR3 sequence (DNA): TGTGCCAGCAGCTTAGATCACAGGGCGTCGAACACTGAAGCTTTCTTT. Amino acids: CASSLDHRASNTEAFF.

This chain joins TRBV30 and TRBJ1-2, with a possible D match to TRBD1 (6 bases). The germline gives CDR1 GTSNPN, CDR2 SVGIG (reference sequence). This CDR3 is built from 12 residues. Trimming pared 3 bases from V and 8 bases from J, leaving 13 bases between. CDR3 DNA: TGTGCCTGGAGGTCAGGGGTTCACGGCTACACCTTC. This sequence encodes CAWRSGVHGYTF.

V is TRBV7-3 and J is TRBJ2-3, with 8 bases identical to TRBD1. Germline V lookup: CDR1 SGHTA, CDR2 FQGTGA. The CDR3 contains 16 residues. J lost 2 bases, V lost 5 bases, and 9 bases had no gene match. The chain's CDR3 is CASSPPGQDNTDTQYF. In nucleotides, the CDR3 is TGTGCCAGCAGCCCACCGGGACAGGACAACACAGATACGCAGTATTTT.

This clone was recorded once. The chain uses TRBV7-3 and TRBJ2-1; maybe TRBD2 (6 bases). The CDR3 totals 14 residues. Deletions cut 4 bases from V and 8 bases from J, with 15 bases between. In germline, CDR1 is SGHTA, CDR2 FQGTGA. This chain's CDR3 is CASSSSDPRDEQFF. CDR3 in DNA: TGTGCCAGCAGCTCTAGCGACCCCAGGGATGAGCAGTTCTTC.

This chain links TRBV5-4 with TRBJ2-7; 7 bases are a match to TRBD1. The CDR3 sequence is 13 residues long. Germline CDR1 SGHNT, CDR2 YYREEE (reference sequence). V was clipped by 4 bases and J by 3 bases; unmatched bases: 4. The DNA of the CDR3 is TGTGCCAGCAGCCCCCGGGACAGCTACGAGCAGTACTTC. This codes for CASSPRDSYEQYF.

The chain employs TRBV7-6 and TRBJ1-3; 8 bases line up with TRBD1. Per the germline V gene, CDR1 is SGHVS and CDR2 is FNYEAQ. The V segment lost 2 bases and the J segment 5 bases; nucleotides outside the gene matches: 11. This CDR3 has 17 amino acids. The CDR3 bases are TGTGCCAGCAGCTTACGGACAGGGAATAATCGTCGAAACACCATATATTTT. It encodes CASSLRTGNNRRNTIYF.

V usage is TRBV7-3 and J usage is TRBJ2-1, with 11 bases that match TRBD2. CDR3 length equals 16 residues. Germline CDR1 is SGHTA and CDR2 is FQGTGA. With 4 bases clipped from V and 5 bases from J, the junction kept 7 bases outside the gene matches. The CDR3, as DNA: TGTGCCAGCAGCTATGTAGCGGGAGGGGTCCACAATGAGCAGTTCTTC. It encodes CASSYVAGGVHNEQFF.

The chain combines TRBV4-1 with TRBJ1-2; D unresolved. This CDR3 has 13 amino acids. Trimming shortened V by 6 bases and J by 1 base, and 9 bases separated the two germline ends. CDR1 and CDR2 from the germline V gene are MGHRA and YSYEKL. The DNA of the CDR3 is TGCGCCAGCAGAGGAGGTCGTAACTATGGCTACACCTTC. It encodes CASRGGRNYGYTF.

The rearrangement uses TRBV11-3 and TRBJ2-1; 10 nucleotides align to TRBD2. The CDR3 length is 15 residues. V shed 3 bases, J shed 4 bases, and the junction held 3 bases outside the gene matches. Looked up from germline, CDR1 is SGHNT and CDR2 is YENEEA. The CDR3 DNA reads as TGTGCCAGCAGCTTGCTAGCGGGAGCTTACAATGAGCAGTTCTTC. Encoded protein: CASSLLAGAYNEQFF.

This chain links TRBV5-6 with TRBJ2-7; 8 nucleotides line up with TRBD2. The V and J ends lost 3 bases and 10 bases, in that order; junction bases with no gene match: 9. Germline loops: CDR1 SGHDT, CDR2 YYEEEE. The CDR3 runs 13 residues. The CDR3: CASSSTSGVIQYF. CDR3 nucleotide sequence: TGTGCCAGCAGCTCAACTAGCGGCGTGATACAGTACTTC.

The chain carries TRBV6-1 and TRBJ1-1; D is possibly TRBD1 (6 bases). The CDR3 extends over 13 amino acids. Trimming removed 6 bases from V and 6 bases from J, with 14 bases in between. Germline V gene data show CDR1 as MNHNS and CDR2 as SASEGT. The CDR3 spells CASRGVGGAEAFF. CDR3 in DNA: TGTGCCAGCAGAGGGGTGGGGGGCGCTGAAGCTTTCTTT.